The 20 T cell receptor beta chains reported below all come from one sample, sequenced in a study of T cells in localized non-small cell lung cancer. Libraries were prepared by immunoSEQ multiplex PCR; TCRdb keeps only in-frame clonotypes and omits some of them. The sample consists of 1,500 or so clones, roughly a fifth of them appearing once. The input for sequencing was normal lung tissue next to the tumor, taken before any cancer treatment. The origin of the receptors is a woman aged 35-75 years with stage II lung adenocarcinoma.

This clone was seen more than once but under ten times. The chain combines TRBV9 with TRBJ1-1, with D perhaps TRBD1 (5 bases). Between the trimmed V and J ends, which lost 0 bases and 5 bases, there was a span of 8 bases. The germline gives CDR1 SGDLS, CDR2 YYNGEE. The CDR3 runs to 13 residues. This CDR3 reads CASSVDYRTEAFF. The CDR3 bases are TGTGCCAGCAGCGTAGATTACAGGACTGAAGCTTTCTTT.

This clone was recorded a few times. The rearrangement joins TRBV9 to TRBJ1-5; TRBD1 matches 8 bases. CDR1 and CDR2 (germline): SGDLS, YYNGEE. Losses at the gene ends were 5 bases for V and 6 bases for J; bases not matched to a gene: 10. The CDR3 has 15 amino acids. The CDR3 reads CASSRLVTGGQPQHF. The DNA of the CDR3 is TGTGCCAGCAGTCGATTAGTTACAGGGGGTCAGCCCCAGCATTTT.

V usage is TRBV10-1 and J usage is TRBJ2-7; D possibly corresponds to TRBD1 (6 bases). CDR3 length: 11 residues. Trimming pared 8 bases from V and 1 base from J, leaving 6 bases between. Germline V gene lookup returns CDR1 WNHNN and CDR2 SYGVQD (reference sequence). The CDR3 DNA is TGCGCCAGCGGACAGTCCTACGAGCAGTACTTC. It is translated as CASGQSYEQYF.

This rearrangement joins TRBV11-3 to TRBJ1-1; D might be TRBD1 (5 bases). The CDR3 is 15 amino acids. CDR1 and CDR2 from the germline V gene are SGHNT and YENEEA. V was clipped by 1 base and J by 2 bases, with 11 bases between them. The CDR3 protein is CASSLGGTSNTEAFF. CDR3 nucleotide sequence: TGTGCCAGCAGCTTAGGAGGGACTTCTAACACTGAAGCTTTCTTT.

There are a few counts of this clone. The rearrangement links TRBV11-3 to TRBJ1-1; D is perhaps TRBD1 (6 bases). The CDR3 consists of 16 residues. CDR1 SGHNT and CDR2 YENEEA come from the germline V gene. The germline V and J ends were trimmed by 3 bases and 4 bases, with 18 bases remaining between them. CDR3 sequence reads: CASSFRLSGARTEAFF. The CDR3 DNA follows: TGTGCCAGCAGCTTCCGACTGTCAGGGGCGCGCACTGAAGCTTTCTTT.

This clone is categorized as medium-sized. This chain's CDR3 is CASKGDHNSPLHF. The DNA for the CDR3 is TGTGCCAGCAAGGGGGACCATAATTCACCCCTCCACTTT. This chain connects TRBV9 to TRBJ1-6; weak D call: TRBD1 (6 bases). Between the trimmed V and J ends, which lost 6 bases and 5 bases, there was a span of 9 bases. This CDR3 is built from 13 residues. Per germline, CDR1 SGDLS and CDR2 YYNGEE.

V usage is TRBV9 and J usage is TRBJ2-3; TRBD2 agrees at 10 bases. The CDR3 spans 19 residues. Trimming took 0 bases from V and 3 from J; bases not matched to a gene: 13. Germline CDR1 is SGDLS and CDR2 is YYNGEE. The CDR3 nucleotides read TGTGCCAGCAGCGTAGACGCCGCCGAACTAGCGGGGATGACAGATACGCAGTATTTT. Its translation is CASSVDAAELAGMTDTQYF.

The gene calls are TRBV11-3 and TRBJ2-1, with a possible D match to TRBD2 (6 bases). Between the trimmed V and J ends, which lost 4 bases and 7 bases, there was a span of 17 bases. The CDR3 runs 15 residues. The germline V gene has CDR1 SGHNT and CDR2 YENEEA. The CDR3 DNA reads as TGTGCCAGCAGCTCCAGGGTGGGGGAGGCGAATGAGCAGTTCTTC. This gives the protein CASSSRVGEANEQFF.

The chain carries TRBV15 and TRBJ2-5, with 11 bases lining up with TRBD2. V lost 2 bases and J lost 1; bases outside the gene matches: 6. Germline V gene lookup returns CDR1 LNHNV and CDR2 YYDKDF (reference sequence). The CDR3 sequence is 17 residues long. CDR3 bases: TGTGCCACCAGCAGAAAAAAGACTAGCGGGGTCCAAGAGACCCAGTACTTC. The encoded protein is CATSRKKTSGVQETQYF.

This clone appeared a few times. J is TRBJ1-2 and V is TRBV6-1; possible D gene TRBD1, 5 bases. Germline CDR1 and CDR2: MNHNS and SASEGT. This CDR3 has 15 residues. Trimming removed 1 base at V and 4 bases at J, with 13 bases between. This CDR3 is CASSEDAGSFYGYTF. The CDR3 nucleotides read TGTGCCAGCAGTGAAGATGCAGGGTCTTTCTATGGCTACACCTTC.

The chain uses TRBV19 and TRBJ1-5; 8 nucleotides agree with TRBD1. This CDR3 has 14 amino acids. J was trimmed by 3 bases and V by 7 bases; bases with no gene match: 5. CDR1 LNHDA and CDR2 SQIVND come from the germline V gene (reference sequence). CDR3 sequence (DNA): TGTGCCAGTATGCGGACAGGGTCCAATCAGCCCCAGCATTTT. It translates to CASMRTGSNQPQHF.

The chain links TRBV19 to TRBJ1-2; D is unclear. Germline V gene sequence: CDR1 LNHDA, CDR2 SQIVND (reference sequence). Trimming cost V 1 base and J 4 bases, with 10 bases left between them. CDR3 length equals 14 residues. CDR3 residues: CASSIGEGIYGYTF. CDR3 DNA: TGTGCCAGTAGTATAGGGGAGGGAATCTATGGCTACACCTTC.

The J gene is TRBJ1-5, the V gene TRBV18; D is perhaps TRBD1 (5 bases). Germline CDR1 is KGHSH and CDR2 is LQKENI. V was cut by 0 bases and J by 5 bases, with 14 bases left in between. This CDR3 spans 16 amino acids. The DNA for the CDR3 is TGTGCCAGCTCACCACCCGGTCCCATGGGGGATCAGCCCCAGCATTTT. Amino acids: CASSPPGPMGDQPQHF.

The chain is built from TRBV5-1 and TRBJ2-6; D possibly matches TRBD1 or TRBD2 (7 bases each). The CDR3 has 15 residues. Looked up from germline, CDR1 is SGHRS and CDR2 is YFSETQ. The V gene lost 4 bases and the J gene lost 2 bases, with 10 bases spanning the gap. The CDR3: CASSPGGAGANVLTF. The CDR3 DNA reads as TGCGCCAGCAGCCCAGGGGGGGCTGGGGCCAACGTCCTGACTTTC.

The chain joins TRBV18 to TRBJ1-5; the D gene is possibly TRBD1 (6 bases). The CDR3 has 15 amino acids. V gave up 3 bases and J gave up 8 bases, with 17 bases separating them. Germline V gene sequence: CDR1 KGHSH, CDR2 LQKENI. CDR3 in amino acids: CASSPFGDPGEPQHF. CDR3 sequence (DNA): TGTGCCAGCTCACCGTTTGGGGATCCAGGGGAGCCCCAGCATTTT. The complete variable domain, with remaining parts taken from reference TRBV18 and TRBJ1-5, reads NAGVMQNPRHLVRRRGQEARLRCSPMKGHSHVYWYRQLPEEGLKFMVYLQKENIIDESGMPKERFSAEFPKEGPSILRIQQVVRGDSAAYFCASSPFGDPGEPQHFGDGTRLSIL.

By share, this clone counts as medium-sized (0.01 to 0.1%). This chain uses TRBV9 with TRBJ1-2; 8 nucleotides align to TRBD1. The V gene end was trimmed by 0 bases and the J gene end by 9 bases; junction bases not matched to a gene: 7. This CDR3 contains 14 residues. Germline values: CDR1 SGDLS, CDR2 YYNGEE. The CDR3 DNA is TGTGCCAGCAGCGTAGGTTATGACAGGGGTAGCTACACCTTC. Its translation: CASSVGYDRGSYTF. Together with reference TRBV9 and TRBJ1-2, the CDR3 gives the full variable domain: DSGVTQTPKHLITATGQRVTLRCSPRSGDLSVYWYQQSLDQGLQFLIQYYNGEERAKGNILERFSAQQFPDLHSELNLSSLELGDSALYFCASSVGYDRGSYTFGSGTRLTVV.

CDR3 sequence (DNA): TGTGCCAGCAGCCTAAAGGGGACAGGGGGACAGGGTCCGAGGAACACTGAAGCTTTCTTT. Protein sequence: CASSLKGTGGQGPRNTEAFF. The rearrangement joins TRBV11-3 to TRBJ1-1; the match to TRBD1 covers 11 bases. Germline V gene lookup returns CDR1 SGHNT and CDR2 YENEEA. The CDR3 covers 20 residues. The J segment lost 1 base and the V segment lost 5 bases, leaving 18 bases of the junction unmatched.

Only a few counts were recorded for this clone. The J gene is TRBJ1-2, the V gene TRBV6-8, with 8 bases aligning to TRBD1. V trimming: 6 bases; J trimming: 8 bases; junction bases outside the gene matches: 5. Germline lookup yields CDR1 MNHGY and CDR2 SAAAGT. The CDR3 length is 12 residues. In DNA form, the CDR3 reads TGTGCCAGCAGCCAGGGGGCGCAAGGCTACACCTTC. This gives the protein CASSQGAQGYTF.

Relative to its sample, this clone is medium-sized. The CDR3, as DNA: TGTGCCAGCAGTGAATATAACGGAGAAGAGACCCAGTACTTC. Translation: CASSEYNGEETQYF. This chain links TRBV25-1 with TRBJ2-5; no clear D gene. CDR3 size: 14 residues. The germline V and J ends were trimmed by 0 bases and 3 bases, with 8 bases remaining between them. CDR1 is MGHDK, CDR2 SYGVNS, per germline.

This clone occurred a few times. The rearrangement links TRBV30 to TRBJ1-1; D is possibly TRBD1 (5 bases). The length of the CDR3 is 14 residues. The V gene lost 2 bases and the J gene lost 1 base, with 11 bases spanning the gap. Germline CDR1 and CDR2: GTSNPN and SVGIG (reference sequence). The CDR3 bases are TGTGCCTGGAGTAGGTTAAGGGGGAACACTGAAGCTTTCTTT. It translates to CAWSRLRGNTEAFF.